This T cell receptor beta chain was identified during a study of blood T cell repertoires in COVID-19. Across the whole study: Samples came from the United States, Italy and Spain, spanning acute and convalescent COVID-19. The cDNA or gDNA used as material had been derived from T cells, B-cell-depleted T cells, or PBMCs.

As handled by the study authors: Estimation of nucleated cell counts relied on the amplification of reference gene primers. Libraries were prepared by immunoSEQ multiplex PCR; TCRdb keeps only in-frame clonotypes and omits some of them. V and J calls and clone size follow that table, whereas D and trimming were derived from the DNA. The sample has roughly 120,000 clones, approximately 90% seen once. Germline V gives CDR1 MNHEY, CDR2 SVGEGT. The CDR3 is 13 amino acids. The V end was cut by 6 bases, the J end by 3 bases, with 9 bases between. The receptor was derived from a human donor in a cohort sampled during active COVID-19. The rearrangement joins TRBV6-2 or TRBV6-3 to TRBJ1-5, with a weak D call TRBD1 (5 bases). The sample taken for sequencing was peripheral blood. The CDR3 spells CASSGHYNQPQHF. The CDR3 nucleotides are TGTGCCAGCAGCGGACACTACAATCAGCCCCAGCATTTT.